The TCR beta chain under discussion was sequenced for a study of blood T cell repertoires in COVID-19. Looking at the study overall: PBMCs, B-cell-depleted T cells, or T cells were the source of the cDNA or gDNA that made up the material.

Recruits, aged roughly 18 to 95 years, lived in 25 or so US areas. Two negative PCRs, clearance, or symptom resolution were required of recovered Cohort 3 donors. The method was immunoSEQ multiplex PCR; TCRdb's version includes in-frame clones alone and lacks a portion of them. The sample has some 330,000 clones; about four fifths are singletons. The germline V gene has CDR1 KGHSH and CDR2 LQKENI. The CDR3 is 14 amino acids. Unmatched junction bases numbered 10, after V lost 5 bases and J lost 8 bases. The clonotype was recovered from a woman aged 50 to 60 who had recovered from COVID-19. Sample: PBMCs or T cells enriched from blood (not recorded which). The chain uses TRBV18 and TRBJ1-2; 8 nucleotides agree with TRBD1. The DNA for the CDR3 is TGTGCCAGCTCAACGCTTGGACAGGGACAAGGCTACACCTTC. This gives the protein CASSTLGQGQGYTF.